This is a list of T cell receptor delta chains from one sample in a study of gamma-delta T cells after stem cell transplantation. TCRdb reapplied CATT to the RT-PCR reads. Of 1,500 to 2,000 delta-chain clones detected, approximately 33% appear once; the ten largest clones hold over 15%. The sample taken for sequencing was gamma-delta T cells. The receptors originated from a human donor. It is not recorded whose cells these are; they may come from a transplant donor. CDR3s include the opening cysteine and the closing phenylalanine or tryptophan. The D gene is left open where the match is weak. Expanded clones are given a class, and other clones once, few, many or no size at all.

J gene,D gene,V gene,clone size,CDR3 protein,CDR3 DNA
TRDJ1,TRDD3,TRDV2,once,CACDPVLGDTTTTDKLIF,TGTGCCTGTGACCCCGTACTGGGGGATACGACCACCACCGATAAACTCATCTTT
TRDJ1,-,TRDV2,few,CACDALTQADTGKLIF,TGTGCCTGTGACGCCCTTACCCAGGCCGATACGGGGAAACTCATCTTT
TRDJ1,TRDD3,TRDV2,few,CACDSVRAGGLYTDKLIF,TGTGCCTGTGACTCCGTCAGGGCTGGGGGATTGTACACCGATAAACTCATCTTT
TRDJ1,TRDD3,TRDV2,-,CACDTASRNYWGSQGDKLIF,TGTGCCTGTGACACCGCGTCAAGGAATTACTGGGGATCCCAGGGCGATAAACTCATCTTT
TRDJ2,TRDD3,TRDV2,large,CACDTVPGGPLTAQLFF,TGTGCCTGTGACACAGTCCCTGGGGGACCTTTGACAGCACAACTCTTCTTT
TRDJ3,TRDD3,TRDV2,few,CACDTVLGHKRSSWDTRQMFF,TGTGCCTGTGACACCGTACTGGGGCACAAGCGAAGCTCCTGGGACACCCGACAGATGTTTTTC
TRDJ1,TRDD3,TRDV2,-,CACDQINPSVGIRQKPYTDKLIF,TGTGCCTGTGACCAGATTAACCCTTCCGTGGGGATACGACAAAAGCCGTACACCGATAAACTCATCTTT
TRDJ1,TRDD3,TRDV2,-,CACDTLLTLVDTDVTDTLIF,TGTGCCTGTGACACTCTTCTGACACTGGTGGATACGGACGTCACCGATACACTCATCTTT
TRDJ1,TRDD3,TRDV2,few,CACDAVLGDTLETDKLIF,TGTGCCTGTGACGCCGTACTGGGGGATACGCTGGAGACCGATAAACTCATCTTT
TRDJ1,TRDD3,TRDV2,-,CACDTVGTGGPEDDKLIF,TGTGCCTGTGACACCGTCGGTACTGGGGGACCTGAAGACGATAAACTCATCTTT
TRDJ1,-,TRDV2,once,CARDRLNSLALTDKLIF,TGTGCCCGTGACCGCCTTAACAGCCTTGCACTTACCGATAAACTCATCTTT
TRDJ3,TRDD3,TRDV2,-,CACDTTGGYSWDTRQMFF,TGTGCCTGTGATACCACTGGGGGTTACTCCTGGGACACCCGACAGATGTTTTTC
TRDJ1,-,TRDV2,few,CACDTVSTGITLDTDKLIF,TGTGCCTGTGACACCGTTAGCACTGGGATAACACTTGACACCGATAAACTCATCTTT
TRDJ1,TRDD3,TRDV2,few,CACDPLGGRTDKLIF,TGTGCCTGTGACCCACTGGGGGGCCGCACCGATAAACTCATCTTT
TRDJ1,TRDD3,TRDV2,few,CACDSLGDTEGTDKLIF,TGTGCCTGTGACTCGCTGGGGGATACGGAAGGCACCGATAAACTCATCTTT
TRDJ1,TRDD3,TRDV2,few,CACDTLLRGYEVNPDKLIF,TGTGCCTGTGACACCCTACTGAGGGGATACGAGGTGAACCCCGATAAACTCATCTTT
TRDJ3,-,TRDV2,-,CACDTPFRPGESSWDTRQMFF,TGTGCCTGTGACACCCCTTTTAGGCCTGGGGAGAGCTCCTGGGACACCCGACAAATGTTTTTC
TRDJ1,TRDD3,TRDV2,-,CACDTLSAEVGDGDKLIF,TGTGCCTGTGACACTTTATCGGCCGAGGTGGGGGACGGCGATAAACTCATCTTT
TRDJ3,TRDD3,TRDV2,few,CACDATGGYRSSWDTRQMFF,TGTGCCTGTGACGCCACTGGGGGATATAGGAGCTCCTGGGACACCCGACAGATGTTTTTC
TRDJ1,TRDD3,TRDV2,large,CACDTVMGMGDRTDKLIF,TGTGCCTGTGACACCGTGATGGGAATGGGGGATAGGACCGATAAACTCATCTTT
TRDJ1,TRDD3,TRDV1,-,CALGEPPLFPPYWGIRQTDKLIF,TGTGCTCTTGGGGAACCTCCCCTCTTCCCGCCTTACTGGGGGATACGCCAGACCGATAAACTCATCTTT
TRDJ1,TRDD3,TRDV2,-,CACDPVLGDTKYTDKLIF,TGTGCCTGTGACCCAGTACTGGGGGATACAAAGTACACCGATAAACTCATCTTT
TRDJ1,TRDD3,TRDV2,few,CACDLLGDTDKLIF,TGTGCCTGTGACCTACTGGGGGACACCGATAAACTCATCTTT
TRDJ1,TRDD3,TRDV2,-,CACDTMVLGDTDTDKLIF,TGTGCCTGTGACACCATGGTACTGGGGGATACCGACACCGATAAGCTCATCTTT
TRDJ1,TRDD3,TRDV2,-,CACDTLRVLGDTLGRDKLIF,TGTGCCTGTGACACTCTACGGGTACTGGGGGATACGCTAGGTCGCGATAAGCTCATCTTT
TRDJ1,TRDD3,TRDV2,-,CACDSVLGDTPPYTDKLIF,TGTGCCTGTGACAGCGTACTGGGGGATACGCCTCCTTACACCGATAAACTCATCTTT
TRDJ3,TRDD3,TRDV2,once,CACDSVLGDTSSWDTRQMFF,TGTGCCTGTGACTCCGTACTGGGGGATACTAGCTCCTGGGACACCCGACAAATGTTTTTC
TRDJ1,TRDD3,TRDV2,medium-sized,CACDTLPPRRLGDNTDKLIF,TGTGCCTGTGACACACTACCTCCTAGACGACTGGGGGACAACACCGATAAACTCATCTTT
TRDJ1,-,TRDV2,large,CACDPVLGSLYTDKLIF,TGTGCCTGTGACCCCGTACTGGGAAGTCTGTACACCGATAAACTCATCTTT
TRDJ1,TRDD3,TRDV2,-,CACDTVGDTRTDKLIF,TGTGCCTGTGACACCGTGGGGGATACAAGGACCGATAAACTCATCTTT
TRDJ3,TRDD3,TRDV2,-,CACDTGSAGGYTWDTRQMFF,TGTGCCTGTGACACCGGTTCGGCTGGGGGATACACCTGGGACACCCGACAGATGTTTTTC
TRDJ1,-,TRDV2,medium-sized,CACDTLTGPYTDKLIF,TGTGCCTGTGACACCCTTACTGGGCCGTACACCGATAAACTCATCTTT
TRDJ1,TRDD3,TRDV2,-,CACDTVGTGGPDGDKLIF,TGTGCCTGTGACACCGTCGGTACTGGGGGACCTGACGGCGATAAACTCATCTTT
TRDJ1,TRDD3,TRDV2,-,CACEELGGPYTDKLIF,TGTGCCTGTGAGGAACTGGGGGGGCCGTACACCGATAAACTCATCTTT
TRDJ1,-,TRDV2,few,CACDTVGELSPHTDKLIF,TGTGCCTGTGACACCGTTGGGGAACTGAGCCCTCACACCGATAAACTCATCTTT
TRDJ1,TRDD3,TRDV2,large,CACDYVLGDPLHKLIF,TGTGCCTGTGACTACGTACTGGGGGACCCTCTCCATAAACTCATCTTT
TRDJ1,-,TRDV2,-,CACDTIASGDTQKTDNLIF,TGTGCCTGTGACACCATCGCTTCTGGAGATACTCAGAAGACCGATAACCTCATCTTT
TRDJ2,TRDD3,TRDV2,hyperexpanded,CACDTVEDWGIPTTAQLFF,TGTGCCTGTGACACCGTGGAAGACTGGGGGATACCTACGACAGCACAACTCTTCTTT
TRDJ1,TRDD3,TRDV2,few,CACDTLGATGPDKLIF,TGTGCCTGTGACACGCTGGGGGCCACGGGGCCCGATAAACTCATCTTT
TRDJ1,TRDD3,TRDV2,few,CACDTLGDRKTDKLIF,TGTGCCTGTGACACGCTGGGGGATAGGAAAACCGATAAACTCATCTTT
TRDJ1,-,TRDV2,-,CACECTPQGGNDKLIF,TGTGCCTGTGAGTGTACTCCTCAGGGGGGAAACGATAAACTCATCTTT
TRDJ1,TRDD3,TRDV2,medium-sized,CACDPVLGEGTDKLIF,TGTGCCTGTGATCCCGTACTGGGGGAAGGAACCGATAAACTCATCTTT